These 14 T cell receptor beta chains were all obtained from the same sample, sequenced in a study of blood T cells in healthy people across ages. It was with a sample-barcoded 5' primer and a J-beta primer mix that a second PCR of about 6 to 12 cycles was run. From the 5' RACE reads, TCRdb called clonotypes with MiXCR, one entry per CDR3 protein. The sample comprises 850,000 to 1,100,000 distinct CDR3 sequences, 35% to 40% of which are singletons, and around 14% rests with the top ten. Sequencing was performed on blood. These receptors came from a man aged 18 to 30 in good health.

J is TRBJ1-5 and V is TRBV20-1, with a tentative D call TRBD1 (5 bases). V lost 3 bases, J lost 2 bases, and 11 bases lay in between. This CDR3 comprises 14 residues. Germline V gene sequence: CDR1 DFQATT, CDR2 SNEGSKA (reference sequence). This CDR3 is CSASEGYRNQPQHF. DNA of the CDR3: TGCAGTGCTAGTGAGGGGTACCGCAATCAGCCCCAGCATTTT.

The V gene is TRBV7-2, the J gene TRBJ1-1; possibly TRBD1 for D (5 bases). Trimming stripped 8 bases from V and 3 bases from J, with 16 bases between. This CDR3 spans 14 amino acids. The germline V gene encodes CDR1 SGHTA and CDR2 FQGNSA. Here the CDR3 reads CASGKAGWDTEAFF. CDR3 nucleotide sequence: TGTGCCAGCGGAAAGGCAGGGTGGGACACTGAAGCTTTCTTT.

Only a few counts were recorded for this clonotype. The chain joins TRBV2 to TRBJ1-1, with D maybe TRBD1 (5 bases). The CDR3 loop spans 16 amino acids. In germline, CDR1 is SNHLY, CDR2 FYNNEI. Trimming cost V 7 bases and J 0 bases, with 18 bases left between them. CDR3 bases: TGTGCCAGCAAGGCAGGGAACTATCTATTGAACACTGAAGCTTTCTTT. This codes for CASKAGNYLLNTEAFF. The entire variable domain, with the rest obtained from reference TRBV2 and TRBJ1-1, is as follows: EPEVTQTPSHQVTQMGQEVILRCVPISNHLYFYWYRQILGQKVEFLVSFYNNEISEKSEIFDDQFSVERPDGSNFTLKIRSTKLEDSAMYFCASKAGNYLLNTEAFFGQGTRLTVV.

The sample holds many counts of this clonotype. This chain joins TRBV7-2 and TRBJ1-5; D unclear. Between the trimmed V and J ends, which lost 0 bases and 9 bases, there was a span of 18 bases. The CDR3 has 16 amino acids. Germline loops: CDR1 SGHTA, CDR2 FQGNSA. The CDR3 DNA is TGTGCCAGCAGCTTAGCCGGACGGTCAACCCAATCGCCCCAGCATTTT. It codes for CASSLAGRSTQSPQHF.

This clonotype was observed at least ten times. V gene TRBV20-1 combines with J gene TRBJ2-1, with D possibly matching TRBD1 (7 bases). The CDR3 totals 16 residues. Between the trimmed V and J ends, which lost 7 bases and 0 bases, there was a span of 19 bases. Germline values: CDR1 DFQATT, CDR2 SNEGSKA (reference sequence). CDR3 sequence: CSVPLRGRGSYNEQFF. Written as DNA, the CDR3 is TGCAGTGTACCACTGAGGGGGCGGGGCTCCTACAATGAGCAGTTCTTC.

V is TRBV6-2 or TRBV6-3 and J is TRBJ1-5, with 7 bases matching TRBD1. V lost 10 bases, J lost 0 bases, and 9 bases stayed unmatched. Per germline, CDR1 MNHEY and CDR2 SVGEGT. This CDR3 is built from 15 residues. CDR3 bases: TGTGCCACCCAGGGGGTACGGGGTAGCAATCAGCCCCAGCATTTT. It codes for CATQGVRGSNQPQHF.

This chain joins TRBV10-3 and TRBJ2-1; D uncertain. V was pared by 4 bases and J by 5 bases, with 6 bases between. There are 12 residues in the CDR3. Per germline, CDR1 ENHRY and CDR2 SYGVKD. CDR3 loop: CAISVFHNEQFF. CDR3 nucleotides: TGTGCCATCAGTGTATTTCACAATGAGCAGTTCTTC.

This clonotype was picked up a small number of times. This chain connects TRBV5-1 to TRBJ2-7; TRBD1 matches 8 bases. Germline CDR1 is SGHRS and CDR2 is YFSETQ. The CDR3 is 14 residues long. Unmatched junction bases numbered 4, after V lost 5 bases and J lost 0 bases. The CDR3 DNA is TGCGCCAGCAGGACAGGGGTACACTCCTACGAGCAGTACTTC. It encodes CASRTGVHSYEQYF. The full variable domain, rest sourced from reference TRBV5-1 and TRBJ2-7, is KAGVTQTPRYLIKTRGQQVTLSCSPISGHRSVSWYQQTPGQGLQFLFEYFSETQRNKGNFPGRFSGRQFSNSRSEMNVSTLELGDSALYLCASRTGVHSYEQYFGPGTRLTVT.

The rearrangement links TRBV11-3 to TRBJ2-1; unclear D gene. V lost 0 bases, J lost 10 bases, and 16 bases lay in between. CDR3 length equals 15 residues. Germline values: CDR1 SGHNT, CDR2 YENEEA. CDR3 region: CASSLDSYQESEQFF. DNA for the CDR3: TGTGCCAGCAGCTTAGATTCTTATCAGGAGTCGGAGCAGTTCTTC. Full variable domain (remainder filled in from reference TRBV11-3 and TRBJ2-1): EAGVVQSPRYKIIEKKQPVAFWCNPISGHNTLYWYLQNLGQGPELLIRYENEEAVDDSQLPKDRFSAERLKGVDSTLKIQPAELGDSAVYLCASSLDSYQESEQFFGPGTRLTVL.

J is TRBJ2-1 and V is TRBV7-3; possibly TRBD1 for D (6 bases). The CDR3 is 14 amino acids. Per germline, CDR1 SGHTA and CDR2 FQGTGA. Trimming took off 5 bases at V and 5 bases at J, with 13 bases between the two ends. The CDR3 region has the DNA TGTGCCAGCAGCCCCCCGGACAGTAACAATGAGCAGTTCTTC. Protein: CASSPPDSNNEQFF. Full variable domain (rest looked up from reference TRBV7-3 and TRBJ2-1): GAGVSQTPSNKVTEKGKYVELRCDPISGHTALYWYRQSLGQGPEFLIYFQGTGAADDSGLPNDRFFAVRPEGSVSTLKIQRTERGDSAVYLCASSPPDSNNEQFFGPGTRLTVL.

V gene TRBV27 combines with J gene TRBJ2-3; D is undetermined. Germline values: CDR1 MNHEY, CDR2 SMNVEV (reference sequence). V was clipped by 3 bases and J by 4 bases, with 11 bases between them. This CDR3 region has 14 residues. The CDR3: CASSLGIEADTQYF. CDR3 DNA: TGTGCCAGCAGTTTGGGGATCGAGGCAGATACGCAGTATTTT.

The chain carries TRBV5-1 and TRBJ1-5; weak D call: TRBD1 (5 bases). Trimming removed 4 bases at V and 3 bases at J, with 14 bases between. The germline CDR1 and CDR2 sequences are SGHRS and YFSETQ. The CDR3 covers 15 residues. CDR3 bases: TGCGCCAGCAGCCCCGGGACGGTGGACAATCAGCCCCAGCATTTT. It specifies CASSPGTVDNQPQHF.

V and J are TRBV4-2 and TRBJ2-4; D is uncertain. The J call may be in error: the DNA end matches TRBJ2-7 better. Germline lookup yields CDR1 LGHNA and CDR2 YNFKEQ. The length of the CDR3 is 14 residues. CDR3 DNA: TGTGCCAGCAGCCAAGAGGAACGTACCTACGAGCAGTACTTC. It codes for CASSQEERTYEQYF.

The V call is TRBV5-6, the J call TRBJ1-5, with D unclear. Germline CDR1 reads SGHDT; CDR2 reads YYEEEE. V lost 2 bases and J lost 5, with 11 bases in between. The CDR3 is 14 amino acids. The CDR3 is CASSFGNSYQPQHF. The CDR3 DNA follows: TGTGCCAGCAGCTTCGGTAACAGTTATCAGCCCCAGCATTTT.